This entry is about one T cell receptor (beta chain). The entry originates in a study of cytomegalovirus exposure and HLA in healthy donors. The PCR had 60 Vbeta and 13 Jbeta primers. Some clones are missing from TCRdb's copy, which holds only in-frame ones; the method was immunoSEQ multiplex PCR. The data hold some 190,000 clones, with over 80% observed a single time. Input material: PBMCs. This sequence originates from a girl aged 5-17 years in good health and CMV-seropositive.

The CDR3 DNA is TGTGCCAGCAGCTTAGTGCGGAGCACCTACGAGCAGTACTTC. Protein sequence: CASSLVRSTYEQYF. V and J are TRBV11-1 and TRBJ2-7; D uncertain. CDR1 is SGHAT and CDR2 is FQDESV in the germline V gene (reference sequence). This CDR3 has 14 residues. Trimming stripped 1 base from V and 2 bases from J, with 9 bases between.